The 5 T cell receptor beta chains in this list originate from one sample, sequenced in a study of blood T cell repertoires in COVID-19. TCRdb's table, derived via immunoSEQ multiplex PCR, lists solely in-frame clones and lacks some. The sample includes fewer than 250,000 clones, 70% to 90% of them seen just once. Sequences were obtained from PBMCs or T cells enriched from blood (not recorded which). The origin of the receptors is a man aged 25 to 45 who had recovered from COVID-19.

V usage is TRBV5-1 and J usage is TRBJ1-2; 10 nucleotides line up with TRBD1. CDR1 and CDR2 from the germline V gene are SGHRS and YFSETQ. The CDR3 is 15 amino acids. Losses at the gene ends were 9 bases for V and 8 bases for J; bases not matched to a gene: 16. The DNA for the CDR3 is TGCGCCACAACGATAAAGACAGGGGGCGCTGAGGGCTACACCTTC. Protein: CATTIKTGGAEGYTF.

This clone appeared a few times. V gene TRBV10-1 combines with J gene TRBJ2-2, with TRBD2 as a possible D gene (6 bases). The germline V gene has CDR1 WNHNN and CDR2 SYGVQD (reference sequence). V was cut by 8 bases and J by 4 bases, with 14 bases left in between. The CDR3 is made up of 14 amino acids. The CDR3 DNA follows: TGCGCCAGCTCGAGGGACTTCCCCACCGGGGAGCTGTTTTTT. It codes for CASSRDFPTGELFF.

The chain carries TRBV11-2 and TRBJ2-2; 13 positions match TRBD2. After removal of 4 bases from V and 7 bases from J, the junction contained 9 bases not matched to a gene. The germline V gene has CDR1 SGHAT and CDR2 FQNNGV. The CDR3 is 17 residues long. CDR3 DNA sequence: TGTGCCAGCAGCTCACTAGCGGGGGGGATCGGAGGCGGGGAGCTGTTTTTT. Amino acids: CASSSLAGGIGGGELFF.

The rearrangement joins TRBV5-6 to TRBJ1-1; D is perhaps TRBD1 (5 bases). Deletions cut 2 bases from V and 4 bases from J, with 12 bases between. Germline CDR1 reads SGHDT; CDR2 reads YYEEEE. This CDR3 has 14 residues. CDR3 DNA: TGTGCCAGCAGCTTCCGCGTCGGGGGCACTGAAGCTTTCTTT. It translates to CASSFRVGGTEAFF.

This clone occurred once. This chain joins TRBV4-2 and TRBJ2-5; the match to TRBD1 covers 7 bases. Trimming removed 0 bases from V and 5 bases from J; junction bases left unmatched: 6. The CDR3 extends over 15 amino acids. Germline V gene lookup returns CDR1 LGHNA and CDR2 YNFKEQ. The DNA of the CDR3 is TGTGCCAGCAGCCAAGAGTCGACAGGGTTCGAGACCCAGTACTTC. Translation: CASSQESTGFETQYF.